Shown below are 30 T cell receptor beta chains from a single sample sequenced in a study of tumor and adjacent non-tumor tissue in lung cancer. This sample's RNA came from whole unsorted tissue. The library came from three nested PCR rounds adapted from ARM-PCR protocols. TCRdb independently ran MiXCR on the multiplex PCR reads; one entry per CDR3 protein. The profile shows tens of thousands of distinct CDR3 sequences, about 60% of them singletons. Sequencing was carried out using lung tumor tissue. The origin of the receptors is a man between 50 and 59 years old with non-small cell lung cancer.

The V gene is TRBV29-1, the J gene TRBJ2-7; D assignment may be TRBD1 or TRBD2 (6 bases each). Germline V gives CDR1 SQVTM, CDR2 ANQGSEA. The CDR3 has 11 amino acids. V lost 6 bases to trimming and J lost 9 bases, with 15 bases between them. CDR3: CSVFIGGVQYF. CDR3 nucleotide sequence: TGCAGCGTCTTCATCGGGGGCGTGCAGTACTTC.

Regarding this clonotype: The CDR3 does not end in the conserved phenylalanine or tryptophan, so this is likely a read error. The chain couples TRBV4-1 to TRBJ1-6, with unresolved D. The V gene lost 4 bases and the J gene lost 14 bases, with 12 bases spanning the gap. CDR1 MGHRA and CDR2 YSYEKL come from the germline V gene. CDR3 length: 12 amino acids. This CDR3 reads CASSPTDRSLHY. DNA of the CDR3: TGCGCCAGCAGCCCCACGGATAGATCCCTCCACTAT.

In nucleotides, the CDR3 is TGTGCCAGTAGACAACTAGCGAGTCGCACAGATACGCAGTATTTT. Its translation is CASRQLASRTDTQYF. J is TRBJ2-3 and V is TRBV11-3, with 7 bases that match TRBD2. The CDR3 runs to 15 residues. Germline CDR1 SGHNT, CDR2 YENEEA. Unmatched junction bases numbered 10, after V lost 9 bases and J lost 1 base.

This clonotype was seen many times. This chain joins TRBV28 and TRBJ2-3; D is ambiguous. The germline gives CDR1 MDHEN, CDR2 SYDVKM. This CDR3 contains 15 residues. V was shortened by 7 bases and J by 0 bases, with 14 bases between the two germline ends. CDR3 amino acids: CASIGRSSSTDTQYF. Here the CDR3 DNA reads TGTGCCAGCATTGGACGGTCCTCTAGCACAGATACGCAGTATTTT.

In its sample, this clonotype was seen many times. The junction departs from germline at one end; a sequencing error may be responsible. J is TRBJ1-4 and V is TRBV12-3 or TRBV12-4; D is ambiguous. CDR3 length: 12 residues. The CDR3 sequence is CAGSLAREKLFF. The CDR3 bases are TGTGCCGGCAGTTTAGCAAGGGAAAAACTGTTTTTT.

This chain joins TRBV7-3 and TRBJ2-2; 12 nucleotides agree with TRBD2. This CDR3 spans 18 amino acids. Germline lookup yields CDR1 SGHTA and CDR2 FQGTGA. The V gene end was trimmed by 5 bases and the J gene end by 7 bases; junction bases not matched to a gene: 14. DNA for the CDR3: TGTGCCAGCAGCCCCCGGCTAGCGGGGGGGCATCAGATCGGGGAGCTGTTTTTT. It specifies CASSPRLAGGHQIGELFF.

Note on this clonotype: Being one base from a much bigger clone, this may be a read error. The chain uses TRBV12-3 or TRBV12-4 and TRBJ2-1; 7 bases agree with TRBD2. V lost 6 bases to trimming and J lost 0 bases; unmatched junction nucleotides: 8. The CDR3 sequence is 16 residues long. Here the CDR3 DNA reads TGTGCCAGCAGAGACATCGGGACTAACTCCTACAATGAGCAGTTCTTC. This codes for CASRDIGTNSYNEQFF.

V usage is TRBV11-1 and J usage is TRBJ2-7; D is uncertain. This CDR3 spans 14 amino acids. V lost 6 bases, J lost 5 bases, and 17 bases lay in between. Looked up from germline, CDR1 is SGHAT and CDR2 is FQDESV (reference sequence). The CDR3 here is CASSLWQRNDEQYF. Here the CDR3 DNA reads TGTGCCAGCAGTTTATGGCAGCGTAACGACGAGCAGTACTTC. Combining the CDR3 with reference TRBV11-1 and TRBJ2-7 gives the whole variable domain EAEVAQSPRYKITEKSQAVAFWCDPISGHATLYWYRQILGQGPELLVQFQDESVVDDSQLPKDRFSAERLKGVDSTLKIQPAELGDSAMYLCASSLWQRNDEQYFGPGTRLTVT.

With regard to this clonotype: Possible read error: a much larger clone is one base away. The chain has TRBV7-8 and TRBJ2-7; tentatively, D is TRBD1 (6 bases). CDR1 and CDR2 (germline): SGHVS, FQNEAQ. This CDR3 comprises 14 residues. V was cut by 4 bases and J by 3 bases, with 13 bases left in between. The CDR3 nucleotides are TGTGCCAGCAGCTGGACAGAGGGGCTCTACGAGCAGTACTTC. It translates to CASSWTEGLYEQYF.

On this clonotype: Mismatch with germline at one junction end may stem from a read error. V usage is TRBV11-2 and J usage is TRBJ1-5; D unclear. This CDR3 contains 14 residues. Germline assignment: CDR1 SGHAT and CDR2 FQNNGV. This CDR3 reads CASSQRAVNEPQHF. CDR3 nucleotides: TGTGCCAGTAGCCAAAGGGCGGTCAATGAGCCCCAGCATTTT.

The chain links TRBV21-1 to TRBJ1-5; the table calls TRBD1, which could not be checked here. TRBV21-1 is noted as a pseudogene. This CDR3 spans 18 amino acids. CDR3 residues: CASSKEFRARDSNQPQHF. In nucleotides, the CDR3 is TGTGCCAGCAGCAAAGAATTCAGGGCACGGGATAGCAATCAGCCCCAGCATTTT.

A remark on this clonotype: A much more abundant neighbour one base away suggests this may be a read error. V gene TRBV6-5 combines with J gene TRBJ1-1, with D uncertain. Looked up from germline, CDR1 is MNHEY and CDR2 is SVGAGI. This CDR3 comprises 13 residues. CDR3 in DNA: TGTACCAGCAGCAATGGGCCAGCTCAAGAAGCTTTCTTT. Protein: CTSSNGPAQEAFF.

As for this clonotype: This is likely a read error, given that the CDR3 carries no conserved phenylalanine or tryptophan at its end. The chain joins TRBV28 to TRBJ2-7; tentatively, D is TRBD2 (5 bases). With 2 bases removed from V and 2 bases from J, the gap between germline ends came to 10 bases. Germline lookup yields CDR1 MDHEN and CDR2 SYDVKM. The CDR3 contains 14 residues. The CDR3 DNA reads TGTGCCAGCAGTTTAGTGGGCGGGCCCTACGAGCAGTACTCC. Protein product: CASSLVGGPYEQYS.

Remarks on this clonotype: This could be a read error, since a much larger clone is one nucleotide away. The chain carries TRBV19 and TRBJ1-1; tentatively, D is TRBD1 (6 bases). The CDR3 loop spans 13 amino acids. Germline V lookup: CDR1 LNHDA, CDR2 SQIVND (reference sequence). Written as DNA, the CDR3 is TGTGCCGGTAGTATGACCGGGACAATTGAAGCTTTCTTT. As protein: CAGSMTGTIEAFF.

The chain joins TRBV6-2 or TRBV6-3 to TRBJ2-7; D may be TRBD1 or TRBD2 (6 bases each). Germline V lookup: CDR1 MNHEY, CDR2 SVGEGT. Trimming stripped 6 bases from V and 9 bases from J, with 27 bases between. This CDR3 is built from 16 residues. The CDR3 nucleotides are TGTGCCAGCAGCCACGCCGAGACTAGGGGGAGTGAGTGGCAGTACTTC. Amino acid sequence: CASSHAETRGSEWQYF.

About this clonotype itself: One end of the junction does not line up with germline, which may come from a read error. The rearrangement uses TRBV11-3 and TRBJ2-1; D unresolved. Germline lookup yields CDR1 SGHNT and CDR2 YENEEA. The CDR3 extends over 12 amino acids. CDR3 region: CTSSLERYGLVF. The CDR3 bases are TGTACCAGCAGCTTAGAACGATATGGGCTTGTCTTC.

Concerning this clonotype itself: It may be a read error: a sequence one base away is much more abundant. The chain employs TRBV7-9 and TRBJ2-3; D is uncertain. This CDR3 is 11 amino acids long. Germline values: CDR1 SEHNR, CDR2 FQNEAQ (reference sequence). The CDR3 bases are TGTGCCAACAGCTTAGTAGATACGCAGTATTTT. It specifies CANSLVDTQYF.

This clonotype was picked up many times. The chain recombines TRBV12-3 or TRBV12-4 with TRBJ2-1; 9 bases fit TRBD2. The ends lost 10 bases at V and 6 bases at J; junction bases unmatched: 13. The CDR3 is 15 amino acids. This chain's CDR3 is CAIRLAATAFNEQFF. In DNA form, the CDR3 reads TGTGCCATAAGACTAGCGGCTACAGCCTTCAATGAGCAGTTCTTC.

As regards this clonotype: A much bigger clone sits one base away, suggesting this may be a read error. The genes are TRBV10-3 and TRBJ2-5; D unclear. This CDR3 region has 14 residues. The germline gives CDR1 ENHRY, CDR2 SYGVKD. This chain's CDR3 is CVISEDTDQETQYF. CDR3 in DNA: TGTGTCATCAGTGAAGACACAGACCAAGAGACCCAGTACTTC.

Comment on this clonotype: At one end, the junction sequence differs from germline, possibly due to a read error. The rearrangement uses TRBV6-5 and TRBJ2-7, with 10 bases matching TRBD1. CDR3 length equals 18 residues. Germline loops: CDR1 MNHEY, CDR2 SVGAGI. The CDR3 region is CASSYSAGTGTGAYEQYF. DNA for the CDR3: TGTGCCAGCAGTTACTCTGCTGGTACCGGGACAGGGGCCTATGAGCAGTACTTC.

A remark on this clonotype: Without the conserved terminal phenylalanine or tryptophan, this CDR3 likely stems from a read error. The rearrangement links TRBV10-3 to TRBJ2-5; TRBD2 aligns across 8 bases. CDR3 length: 16 amino acids. The J segment lost 5 bases and the V segment lost 3 bases, leaving 11 bases of the junction unmatched. Per the germline V gene, CDR1 is ENHRY and CDR2 is SYGVKD. DNA of the CDR3: TGTGCCATCAGTGAAGGTACTAGCGGAAGAGGGGAGACCCAGTACCTC. It yields the protein CAISEGTSGRGETQYL.

This clonotype was counted once. The chain has TRBV12-3 or TRBV12-4 and TRBJ2-7, with unresolved D. The V end was cut by 5 bases, the J end by 5 bases, with 10 bases between. CDR3 size: 12 residues. Here the CDR3 reads CASSTQRDEQYF. The CDR3 DNA is TGTGCCAGCAGTACTCAAAGGGACGAGCAGTACTTC.

Remarks on this clonotype: This clone may be a read error of a much larger clone one base away. This chain connects TRBV10-3 to TRBJ2-5; perhaps TRBD2 as D (6 bases). This CDR3 is 13 amino acids long. From germline, CDR1 is ENHRY and CDR2 SYGVKD. CDR3 sequence: CVISGGAQETQYF. The CDR3 DNA is TGTGTCATCAGTGGCGGGGCTCAAGAGACCCAGTACTTC.

About this clonotype: Lacking the conserved final phenylalanine or tryptophan, this CDR3 likely reflects a read error. The chain employs TRBV12-3 or TRBV12-4 and TRBJ2-5; D ambiguous. The CDR3 is made up of 13 amino acids. V was trimmed by 7 bases and J by 4 bases, leaving 13 bases between them. Here the CDR3 reads CASKAGQVETQYI. The CDR3 nucleotides are TGTGCCAGCAAGGCCGGGCAGGTAGAGACCCAGTACATC.

Worth noting for this clonotype: A much larger clone differs from this one at a single base, so this may be a read error. The rearrangement links TRBV5-6 to TRBJ2-7; the match to TRBD1 covers 10 bases. CDR1 and CDR2 from the germline V gene are SGHDT and YYEEEE. Trimming removed 6 bases from V and 5 bases from J; junction bases left unmatched: 8. The length of the CDR3 is 14 residues. The CDR3: CASIEGQGYDEQYF. CDR3 DNA: TGTGCCAGCATCGAGGGACAGGGGTACGACGAGCAGTACTTC.

In this sample, this clonotype turned up many times. The chain couples TRBV11-2 to TRBJ2-2, with D perhaps TRBD1 (5 bases). V lost 3 bases, J lost 7 bases, and 12 bases lay in between. The CDR3 consists of 14 residues. Per the germline V gene, CDR1 is SGHAT and CDR2 is FQNNGV. The CDR3 DNA reads as TGTGCCAGCAGCTTGTCAGGGTTTGGCGGGGAGCTGTTTTTT. It yields the protein CASSLSGFGGELFF.

Notes on this clonotype: The CDR3 end shows no conserved phenylalanine or tryptophan, and so a read error is likely. The chain is built from TRBV28 and TRBJ1-1; D ambiguous. The germline V gene has CDR1 MDHEN and CDR2 SYDVKM. Trimming left V 6 bases short and J 4 bases short, with 12 bases between. The CDR3 extends over 13 amino acids. CDR3 DNA: TGTGCCAGCAGGAGGGATAGAATCACTGAAGCTTTCTCT. This gives the protein CASRRDRITEAFS.

The rearrangement joins TRBV6-2 or TRBV6-3 to TRBJ1-5; D is undetermined. This CDR3 comprises 15 residues. Per the germline V gene, CDR1 is MNHEY and CDR2 is SVGEGT. The CDR3 bases are TGTGCTTGCAGTTTAGGACTCCGGGAGAATCAGCCCCAGCATTTT. It is translated as CACSLGLRENQPQHF.

Comment on this clonotype: A much larger clone is a single base away; this may be a read error. This rearrangement joins TRBV29-1 to TRBJ2-3; D is unresolved. This CDR3 has 10 residues. The germline gives CDR1 SQVTM, CDR2 ANQGSEA. The CDR3 nucleotides read TGCAGCGTGTTCTATGATACGGAGTATTTT. Protein product: CSVFYDTEYF.

This clonotype has ten or more counts. Its ends do not fully match the called genes, so a read error is possible. The V gene is TRBV6-5, the J gene TRBJ1-1, with D uncertain. Germline CDR1 MNHEY, CDR2 SVGAGI. The CDR3 has 14 amino acids. This CDR3 reads CASTLLKGNPEAFF. Here the CDR3 DNA reads TGTGCCAGCACCTTACTCAAAGGGAACCCTGAAGCTTTCTTT.